What follows are 32 T cell receptor beta chains derived from one specimen sequenced in a study of T cells in Graves' hyperthyroidism and ophthalmopathy. Amplification yielded TCR beta CDR3 regions, with RNA transcripts as the source. A first-round RT-PCR of the TCR CDR3 used the HTBI primer set. TCRdb used MiXCR to reprocess the multiplex PCR reads, holding one entry per CDR3 protein. The top ten hold roughly 80% of the sample, which has some 350,000 distinct CDR3 sequences, around 25% seen once. The sample taken for sequencing was blood. All receptors derive from a man aged 45-65 years with Graves' hyperthyroidism.

This clonotype was observed a few times. The chain has TRBV2 and TRBJ2-1, with D maybe TRBD1 (5 bases). The CDR3 length is 16 residues. The germline CDR1 and CDR2 sequences are SNHLY and FYNNEI. V was cut by 0 bases and J by 2 bases, with 11 bases left in between. The CDR3 sequence: CASSEAQGLTYNEQFF. CDR3 nucleotide sequence: TGTGCCAGCAGTGAAGCGCAGGGTCTAACCTACAATGAGCAGTTCTTC.

This clonotype was seen at least ten times. The chain has TRBV7-6 and TRBJ2-1; unclear D gene. With 2 bases removed from V and 10 bases from J, the gap between germline ends came to 15 bases. The CDR3 spans 14 residues. Germline assignment: CDR1 SGHVS and CDR2 FNYEAQ. CDR3 residues: CASSLFGQTREQFF. CDR3 nucleotides: TGTGCCAGCAGCTTATTTGGGCAGACAAGGGAGCAGTTCTTC.

This clonotype was counted only a few times. The chain uses TRBV6-1 and TRBJ1-1; TRBD1 matches 7 bases. Germline CDR1 is MNHNS and CDR2 is SASEGT. The CDR3 is made up of 12 amino acids. In nucleotides, the CDR3 is TGTGCGAGCGCTCAGGGGGGAACTGAAGCTTTCTTT. It codes for CASAQGGTEAFF.

This chain links TRBV6-1 with TRBJ1-5; 8 bases line up with TRBD1. Germline CDR1 is MNHNS and CDR2 is SASEGT. The V and J ends lost 6 bases and 4 bases, in that order; junction bases with no gene match: 8. This CDR3 has 15 amino acids. The CDR3 spells CASRDRGGWNQPQHF. CDR3 nucleotides: TGTGCCAGCAGAGACAGGGGCGGGTGGAATCAGCCCCAGCATTTT.

This clonotype was seen many times. This chain links TRBV29-1 with TRBJ2-3, with 7 nucleotides matching TRBD1. Germline lookup yields CDR1 SQVTM and CDR2 ANQGSEA. The CDR3 length is 12 residues. Trimming took 4 bases from V and 7 from J; bases not matched to a gene: 5. The CDR3 sequence is CSVGQGENTQYF. The DNA for the CDR3 is TGCAGCGTTGGGCAGGGGGAAAATACGCAGTATTTT.

Only a few counts were recorded for this clonotype. The gene calls are TRBV5-1 and TRBJ2-6; 8 bases match TRBD2. The CDR3 extends over 18 amino acids. The J segment lost 1 base and the V segment lost 0 bases, leaving 6 bases of the junction unmatched. The V gene's germline CDR1 is SGHRS and CDR2 YFSETQ. The CDR3 DNA sequence: TGCGCCAGCAGCTTGGCCCTAGCGGGTACTTCTGGGGCCAACGTCCTGACTTTC. It translates to CASSLALAGTSGANVLTF.

A few counts support this clonotype. The rearrangement links TRBV19 to TRBJ1-1; 10 bases line up with TRBD1. Germline CDR1 LNHDA, CDR2 SQIVND (reference sequence). Trimming at V came to 5 bases and at J to 3 bases, leaving 3 bases not matched to a gene. The CDR3 length is 14 residues. CDR3 region: CASSVDRGHTEAFF. DNA of the CDR3: TGTGCCAGTAGTGTCGACAGGGGGCACACTGAAGCTTTCTTT.

This clonotype occurred a few times. The CDR3 DNA reads TGTGCCAGCAGTGACCTGGGAGATGAGCAGTTCTTC. It translates to CASSDLGDEQFF. This chain joins TRBV25-1 and TRBJ2-1, with D perhaps matching TRBD2 (5 bases). Deletions cut 3 bases from V and 8 bases from J, with 8 bases between. Looked up from germline, CDR1 is MGHDK and CDR2 is SYGVNS. The CDR3 totals 12 residues.

This clonotype was seen many times. The chain combines TRBV27 with TRBJ2-1, with 9 bases aligning to TRBD2. The CDR3 covers 15 residues. CDR1 and CDR2 from the germline V gene are MNHEY and SMNVEV (reference sequence). V gave up 8 bases and J gave up 0 bases; unmatched junction bases: 5. In DNA form, the CDR3 reads TGTGCCAGCGGGGATAGCGGGAGCTCCTACAATGAGCAGTTCTTC. Translating it yields CASGDSGSSYNEQFF.

The table lists this clonotype with a few counts. V gene TRBV6-5 combines with J gene TRBJ1-1; tentatively, D is TRBD1 (6 bases). CDR3 length: 13 amino acids. Trimming left V 2 bases short and J 5 bases short, with 9 bases between. Germline lookup yields CDR1 MNHEY and CDR2 SVGAGI. CDR3: CASSYKGGTEAFF. The CDR3 DNA reads TGTGCCAGCAGTTACAAGGGGGGGACTGAAGCTTTCTTT.

This clonotype was picked up many times. The V and J genes are TRBV7-3 and TRBJ1-1; no firm D call. The V gene's germline CDR1 is SGHTA and CDR2 FQGTGA. The CDR3 totals 13 residues. Trimming pared 3 bases from V and 4 bases from J, leaving 9 bases between. CDR3 region: CASSFKGGTEAFF. The DNA for the CDR3 is TGTGCCAGCAGCTTTAAGGGTGGCACTGAAGCTTTCTTT.

This clonotype has a single count. The V gene is TRBV19, the J gene TRBJ2-1; 8 bases align to TRBD2. The germline CDR1 and CDR2 sequences are LNHDA and SQIVND (reference sequence). This CDR3 is built from 15 residues. V lost 3 bases to trimming and J lost 3 bases; unmatched junction nucleotides: 4. The CDR3 sequence: CASSISGSYYNEQFF. The CDR3 DNA reads TGTGCCAGTAGTATCAGCGGGAGCTACTACAATGAGCAGTTCTTC.

Here the CDR3 DNA reads TGTGCCAGCAGCCCCAGACAGGGAATAGATACGCAGTATTTT. This translates into CASSPRQGIDTQYF. The V and J genes are TRBV7-9 and TRBJ2-3, with 7 bases matching TRBD1. The CDR3 contains 14 residues. CDR1 is SEHNR, CDR2 FQNEAQ, per germline (reference sequence). V gave up 5 bases and J gave up 5 bases; unmatched junction bases: 7.

The V gene is TRBV14, the J gene TRBJ2-3; D not certain. The CDR3 is 12 residues long. Germline assignment: CDR1 SGHDN and CDR2 FVKESK. Trimming took 4 bases from V and 8 from J, leaving 10 bases between them. This CDR3 is CASSPTETTQYF. The DNA for the CDR3 is TGTGCCAGCAGCCCGACTGAGACTACGCAGTATTTT.

The V and J genes are TRBV4-1 and TRBJ2-3; no clear D gene. Trimming shortened V by 0 bases and J by 8 bases, and 9 bases separated the two germline ends. Germline V CDR1 and CDR2: MGHRA, YSYEKL. The CDR3 sequence is 13 residues long. The CDR3 loop reads CASSQDRTATQYF. CDR3 bases: TGCGCCAGCAGCCAAGATCGAACGGCTACGCAGTATTTT.

The genes are TRBV6-2 or TRBV6-3 and TRBJ1-6; maybe TRBD1 (5 bases). The germline V gene encodes CDR1 MNHEY and CDR2 SVGEGT. The CDR3 consists of 19 residues. V was cut by 7 bases and J by 5 bases, with 27 bases left in between. The CDR3 sequence: CASTLERDFSPSDNSPLHF. CDR3 bases: TGTGCCAGCACCCTAGAACGGGACTTTTCGCCGTCGGATAATTCACCCCTCCACTTT.

Only a few counts were recorded for this clonotype. The gene calls are TRBV5-1 and TRBJ2-5; D might be TRBD2 (6 bases). The germline gives CDR1 SGHRS, CDR2 YFSETQ. Between the trimmed V and J ends, which lost 1 base and 4 bases, there was a span of 17 bases. The CDR3 spans 16 residues. The CDR3 loop is CASSLNSPGVGETQYF. DNA for the CDR3: TGCGCCAGCAGCTTGAATTCACCGGGAGTGGGAGAGACCCAGTACTTC. Based on the CDR3 plus reference TRBV5-1 and TRBJ2-5, the full variable domain is KAGVTQTPRYLIKTRGQQVTLSCSPISGHRSVSWYQQTPGQGLQFLFEYFSETQRNKGNFPGRFSGRQFSNSRSEMNVSTLELGDSALYLCASSLNSPGVGETQYFGPGTRLLVL.

As to this clonotype: A much larger clone differs by one base, so this may be a read error. The chain uses TRBV10-3 and TRBJ1-1; D not resolved. Germline V CDR1 and CDR2: ENHRY, SYGVKD. The CDR3 consists of 12 residues. The germline V and J ends were trimmed by 6 bases and 1 base, with 6 bases remaining between them. The CDR3 reads CAIRDGNTEAFF. The DNA for the CDR3 is TGTGCCATCAGGGACGGGAACACTGAAGCTTTCTTT.

The gene calls are TRBV7-2 and TRBJ2-5; 10 bases agree with TRBD2. This CDR3 has 16 amino acids. CDR1 is SGHTA and CDR2 is FQGNSA in the germline V gene. Unmatched junction bases numbered 13, after V lost 5 bases and J lost 7 bases. CDR3 sequence: CASSLGAGGLGGTQYF. CDR3 DNA: TGTGCCAGCAGCCTCGGAGCGGGAGGGCTAGGCGGGACCCAGTACTTC.

The J gene is TRBJ2-2, the V gene TRBV5-1; a possible D gene is TRBD2 (6 bases). The CDR3 is 22 amino acids. From germline, CDR1 is SGHRS and CDR2 YFSETQ. The V gene lost 0 bases and the J gene lost 0 bases, with 27 bases spanning the gap. Written as DNA, the CDR3 is TGCGCCAGCAGCTTGGCTTCGTGGTTGTGGTTAGCGGAAAAACCGAACACCGGGGAGCTGTTTTTT. Its protein is CASSLASWLWLAEKPNTGELFF.

This clonotype has more than one count but fewer than ten. This sequence joins TRBV5-1 and TRBJ2-3; perhaps TRBD2 as D (8 bases). Germline V lookup: CDR1 SGHRS, CDR2 YFSETQ. The germline V and J ends were trimmed by 6 bases and 6 bases, with 17 bases remaining between them. The CDR3 loop spans 14 amino acids. The DNA for the CDR3 is TGCGCCAGCACAGGGGGACTAGAGTCGGATACGCAGTATTTT. Protein product: CASTGGLESDTQYF.

This clonotype was seen only a few times. This rearrangement joins TRBV30 to TRBJ2-7; D call uncertain. V was cut by 1 base and J by 6 bases, with 13 bases left in between. The germline gives CDR1 GTSNPN, CDR2 SVGIG (reference sequence). This CDR3 contains 13 residues. CDR3 in DNA: TGTGCCTGGAGTGAAGGTATGCTGGCCGAGCAGTACTTC. Translation: CAWSEGMLAEQYF.

V gene TRBV20-1 combines with J gene TRBJ2-7; possibly TRBD1 for D (6 bases). Germline loops: CDR1 DFQATT, CDR2 SNEGSKA (reference sequence). The CDR3 has 16 residues. V lost 2 bases to trimming and J lost 2 bases, with 19 bases between them. DNA of the CDR3: TGCAGTGCTAGATTTTCTCAGGGGCTAGTTACCTACGAGCAGTACTTC. Amino acids: CSARFSQGLVTYEQYF.

This clonotype was observed at least ten times. The genes are TRBV5-1 and TRBJ2-7; D call uncertain. CDR3 size: 13 residues. Trimming cost V 0 bases and J 4 bases, with 8 bases left between them. Germline loops: CDR1 SGHRS, CDR2 YFSETQ. The CDR3 reads CASSLDGAYEQYF. The CDR3 DNA follows: TGCGCCAGCAGCTTGGACGGAGCGTACGAGCAGTACTTC.

A few counts support this clonotype. The chain joins TRBV6-1 to TRBJ2-5; D remains ambiguous. Trimming pared 6 bases from V and 5 bases from J, leaving 13 bases between. Germline values: CDR1 MNHNS, CDR2 SASEGT. The CDR3 has 13 amino acids. The CDR3 sequence: CASSHSLAETQYF. CDR3 coding DNA: TGTGCCAGCAGCCACAGTCTGGCGGAGACCCAGTACTTC.

V is TRBV11-2 and J is TRBJ2-7; perhaps TRBD1 as D (5 bases). Trimming pared 1 base from V and 7 bases from J, leaving 17 bases between. Germline CDR1 reads SGHAT; CDR2 reads FQNNGV. This CDR3 has 15 residues. The CDR3 spells CASSLGRQRGWEQYF. CDR3 bases: TGTGCCAGCAGCTTAGGACGACAAAGGGGCTGGGAGCAGTACTTC.

This clonotype was detected ten times or more. This chain uses TRBV11-2 with TRBJ2-7; D is perhaps TRBD2 (6 bases). V was pared by 0 bases and J by 6 bases, with 12 bases between. In germline, CDR1 is SGHAT, CDR2 FQNNGV. The CDR3 length is 14 residues. The CDR3: CASSLERTTVEQYF. The CDR3 DNA reads TGTGCCAGCAGCTTAGAGCGGACTACTGTCGAGCAGTACTTC.

The chain has TRBV11-2 and TRBJ2-3; D not resolved. V dropped 2 bases and J dropped 4 bases, with 10 bases sitting between them. CDR1 is SGHAT and CDR2 is FQNNGV in the germline V gene. The CDR3 runs to 14 residues. DNA for the CDR3: TGTGCCAGCAGCTTATCCTCACTCGCAGATACGCAGTATTTT. Its translation is CASSLSSLADTQYF.

V is TRBV7-3 and J is TRBJ2-2; 9 nucleotides align to TRBD1. Germline V gene data show CDR1 as SGHTA and CDR2 as FQGTGA. V gave up 5 bases and J gave up 6 bases; unmatched junction bases: 10. This CDR3 spans 16 amino acids. Written as DNA, the CDR3 is TGTGCCAGCAGCGTGGGGGGACAGGGAGTCGCCGGGGAGCTGTTTTTT. Amino acid sequence: CASSVGGQGVAGELFF.

The V call is TRBV11-3, the J call TRBJ2-2; a possible D gene is TRBD2 (7 bases). V lost 4 bases, J lost 4 bases, and 13 bases lay in between. CDR1 SGHNT and CDR2 YENEEA come from the germline V gene. The CDR3 consists of 15 residues. The CDR3 region has the DNA TGTGCCAGCAGCTCCGTGAGGGGGGGCACCGGGGAGCTGTTTTTT. Translated, it gives CASSSVRGGTGELFF.

The chain employs TRBV7-9 and TRBJ2-7; 9 bases line up with TRBD2. There are 16 residues in the CDR3. Germline CDR1 is SEHNR and CDR2 is FQNEAQ (reference sequence). Unmatched junction bases numbered 9, after V lost 0 bases and J lost 6 bases. The CDR3 sequence is CASSLAPLAGRGEQYF. In DNA form, the CDR3 reads TGTGCCAGCAGCTTAGCCCCCCTAGCGGGAAGGGGCGAGCAGTACTTC.

This clonotype has a handful of counts. The genes are TRBV5-1 and TRBJ2-5; 7 bases fit TRBD1. Germline CDR1 reads SGHRS; CDR2 reads YFSETQ. V shed 0 bases and J 1 base; nucleotides not matched to a gene: 3. The CDR3 is made up of 15 amino acids. The CDR3 loop is CASSLGGQRQETQYF. DNA for the CDR3: TGCGCCAGCAGCTTGGGGGGACAGCGCCAAGAGACCCAGTACTTC.